The rows below give T cell receptor beta chains drawn from one sample of a study of identical twins. TCRdb reanalysed the 5' RACE reads using MiXCR and keeps one entry per CDR3 protein. The sample has about 690,000 distinct CDR3 sequences; approximately 6% are singletons. The sample comprised naive T cells sorted from blood. The receptors here all came from a man younger than 30 in good health. Both conserved end residues are part of each CDR3. A D gene is named only where the DNA matches it firmly. Not all rows give a size; the values are once, few, many and, for expanded clones, a class.

d_gene	abundance	v_gene	j_gene	CDR3nt	CDR3aa
TRBD2	few	TRBV3-1	TRBJ2-4	TGTGCCAGCAGCCAAGGGACTAGCGGGAGGTCCGGAAACATTCAGTACTTC	CASSQGTSGRSGNIQYF
NA	many	TRBV7-2	TRBJ1-5	TGTGCCAGCAGCTATACACCGCCCCTCAATCAGCCCCAGCATTTT	CASSYTPPLNQPQHF
NA	NA	TRBV7-9	TRBJ2-5	TGTGCCAGCAGCTGGCCGGGGGATGGTTTATGGGAAGAGACCCAGTACTTC	CASSWPGDGLWEETQYF
NA	many	TRBV6-1	TRBJ2-3	TGTGCCAGCAGCGTTCTTGGAGCGACAGATACGCAGTATTTT	CASSVLGATDTQYF
NA	many	TRBV6-6	TRBJ2-1	TGTGCCAGTTCTCATGAGCAGTTCTTC	CASSHEQFF
TRBD1	few	TRBV20-1	TRBJ2-3	TGCAGTGCTACCAAATCCGGGACAGGGACCAAAGATACGCAGTATTTT	CSATKSGTGTKDTQYF
NA	few	TRBV5-6	TRBJ2-2	TGTGCCAGCAGCAAGGACCCGTACACCGGGGAGCTGTTTTTT	CASSKDPYTGELFF
TRBD2	many	TRBV20-1	TRBJ2-2	TGCAGTGCTAGATTACTAGCGGGAGGCACCGGGGAGCTGTTTTTT	CSARLLAGGTGELFF
TRBD1	many	TRBV7-2	TRBJ2-5	TGTGCCAGCAGCTTCAGCGACAGGACAGGGTTTCAAGAGACCCAGTACTTC	CASSFSDRTGFQETQYF
NA	few	TRBV6-5	TRBJ1-2	TGTGCCAGCAGTTCGGACGGAAATAACTATGGCTACACCTTC	CASSSDGNNYGYTF
TRBD1	few	TRBV5-6	TRBJ1-4	TGTGCCAGCAGCTTGGGGCTGGACAGGGGGGGTGAAAAACTGTTTTTT	CASSLGLDRGGEKLFF
NA	many	TRBV29-1	TRBJ2-5	TGCAGCGTTCCCGGACAGCAAGAGACCCAGTACTTC	CSVPGQQETQYF
NA	many	TRBV20-1	TRBJ1-2	TGCAGTGCTAGAGACCAGGGAAACTATGGCTACACCTTC	CSARDQGNYGYTF
NA	many	TRBV12-3/TRBV12-4	TRBJ1-5	TGTGCCAGCAGTTTCGGGACAAATCAGCCCCAGCATTTT	CASSFGTNQPQHF
NA	few	TRBV18	TRBJ2-4	TGTGCCAGCTCAACCACGCAGGGGGGGATCCAGTACTTC	CASSTTQGGIQYF
NA	few	TRBV30	TRBJ2-1	TGTGCCTGGAGTGTAATGTGGGAGCAGTTCTTC	CAWSVMWEQFF
NA	few	TRBV7-9	TRBJ2-7	TGTGCCAGCAGCTTATTCGGAAACACCGCGTACTCCTACGAGCAGTACTTC	CASSLFGNTAYSYEQYF
NA	NA	TRBV7-9	TRBJ2-5	TGTGCCAGCAGCCCACCGTCCGCGGGGCGGACCCAGTACTTC	CASSPPSAGRTQYF
NA	many	TRBV12-3/TRBV12-4	TRBJ2-3	TGTGCCAGCAGTTTTAATCTTCCGGGACACCTAGGAGATACGCAGTATTTT	CASSFNLPGHLGDTQYF
NA	many	TRBV5-1	TRBJ2-1	TGCGCCAGCAAGGGTAGCAGGATGCCTTACAATGAGCAGTTCTTC	CASKGSRMPYNEQFF
TRBD2	NA	TRBV28	TRBJ2-1	TGTGCCAGCAGTTTCCCTACTAGCGGGGCTTCCTACAATGAGCAGTTCTTC	CASSFPTSGASYNEQFF
NA	NA	TRBV6-2/TRBV6-3	TRBJ2-7	TGTGCCAGCAGTTACGGGCACATTCCGTCCTACGAGCAGTACTTC	CASSYGHIPSYEQYF
NA	many	TRBV5-6	TRBJ2-2	TGTGCCAGCAGCGCGAGGAACAGGCCCGGGGAGCTGTTTTTT	CASSARNRPGELFF
NA	many	TRBV7-8	TRBJ2-5	TGTGCCAGCAGCAATAGGGAGACCCAGTACTTC	CASSNRETQYF
TRBD2	many	TRBV20-1	TRBJ2-1	TGCAGTGTTACCGGCAGCGGGAAATACAATGAGCAGTTCTTC	CSVTGSGKYNEQFF
NA	many	TRBV7-2	TRBJ2-7	TGTGCCAGCAGCTTCGTTTTCGGGAGTTCCTACGAGCAGTACTTC	CASSFVFGSSYEQYF
NA	many	TRBV5-1	TRBJ2-1	TGCGCCAGCAGCTTGGCCCTTTACAATGAGCAGTTCTTC	CASSLALYNEQFF
TRBD1	few	TRBV5-6	TRBJ2-3	TGTGCCAGCAGATGGACAGGGGGCCCAGCAGATACGCAGTATTTT	CASRWTGGPADTQYF
TRBD1	NA	TRBV29-1	TRBJ2-6	TGCAGCATTACTCAGGGACAGGCGGACTCTGGGGCCAACGTCCTGACTTTC	CSITQGQADSGANVLTF
NA	NA	TRBV24-1	TRBJ2-5	TGTGCCACCAGTGATTTTCCAGGCCAAGAGACCCAGTACTTC	CATSDFPGQETQYF
NA	few	TRBV6-2/TRBV6-3	TRBJ1-5	TGTGCCAACCAGAGGGGGACGGGCAATCAGCCCCAGCATTTT	CANQRGTGNQPQHF
TRBD2	few	TRBV7-2	TRBJ2-5	TGTGCCAGCAGCTTAGTCGGCGGGAGCGGGGAGACCCAGTACTTC	CASSLVGGSGETQYF
NA	NA	TRBV5-1	TRBJ2-2	TGCGCCAGCTCCCAGGACCTGATTGCGAACACCGGGGAGCTGTTTTTT	CASSQDLIANTGELFF
TRBD1	few	TRBV20-1	TRBJ2-7	TGCAGTGCTAGTGGTGAAACCGACAGGGGGCGGCGAGAGCGGCAGTACTTC	CSASGETDRGRRERQYF
TRBD1	NA	TRBV3-1	TRBJ2-2	TGTGCCAGCAGCCAAGCTGGACAGGGGGACACCGGGGAGCTGTTTTTT	CASSQAGQGDTGELFF
TRBD2	NA	TRBV10-2	TRBJ2-1	TGCGCCAGCAGTGAGATGGCTAGCGGGACCAATGAGCAGTTCTTC	CASSEMASGTNEQFF
NA	many	TRBV20-1	TRBJ2-3	TGCAGTGCGCGGCGAGGAGATGGGGGCACAGATACGCAGTATTTT	CSARRGDGGTDTQYF
TRBD1	many	TRBV20-1	TRBJ1-2	TGCAGTGCTAGCGGGAACGGACAGGGCTGGAGCTACACCTTC	CSASGNGQGWSYTF